These 8 T cell receptor beta chains came from one sample sequenced in a study of CD8+ T cells in alopecia areata. Treatment reported: oral pan-JAK inhibitor, 5-10 mg twice daily. cDNA reverse transcribed from extracted RNA served as the sequencing template. Sequencing was performed with immunoSEQ multiplex PCR; in TCRdb, only in-frame clones are kept and a portion is missing. The sample consists of about 160,000 clones, 65% of them appearing once. Here the sequenced sample was CD4+ T cells sorted from blood, taken at week 4, from a patient treated with tofacitinib. The source is a human donor with alopecia areata.

This clone appeared a single time. The gene calls are TRBV30 and TRBJ1-6; D possibly corresponds to TRBD1 (5 bases). Trimming shortened V by 1 base and J by 7 bases, and 20 bases separated the two germline ends. The CDR3 is made up of 17 amino acids. From germline, CDR1 is GTSNPN and CDR2 SVGIG (reference sequence). CDR3 residues: CAWSAHLLGRDNSPLHF. DNA of the CDR3: TGTGCCTGGAGTGCTCACCTGCTTGGCAGGGACAATTCACCCCTCCACTTT.

This clone was counted a few times. DNA for the CDR3: TGTGCCAGCTCACTTTCAAGGAACACTGAAGCTTTCTTT. It translates to CASSLSRNTEAFF. V gene TRBV18 combines with J gene TRBJ1-1; D ambiguous. V lost 4 bases and J 1 base, leaving 7 bases between the germline ends. This CDR3 region has 13 residues. Germline V gene data show CDR1 as KGHSH and CDR2 as LQKENI. Combining the CDR3 with reference TRBV18 and TRBJ1-1 gives the whole variable domain NAGVMQNPRHLVRRRGQEARLRCSPMKGHSHVYWYRQLPEEGLKFMVYLQKENIIDESGMPKERFSAEFPKEGPSILRIQQVVRGDSAAYFCASSLSRNTEAFFGQGTRLTVV.

CDR3 sequence reads: CAWSVTRRSGGYTF. CDR3 in DNA: TGTGCCTGGAGTGTAACCCGCCGGAGTGGCGGCTACACCTTC. This rearrangement joins TRBV30 to TRBJ1-2, with D unclear. Germline V gene sequence: CDR1 GTSNPN, CDR2 SVGIG (reference sequence). This CDR3 region has 14 residues. With 0 bases removed from V and 8 bases from J, the gap between germline ends came to 16 bases.

The chain combines TRBV9 with TRBJ2-6; D might be TRBD2 (5 bases). The CDR3 has 18 residues. From germline, CDR1 is SGDLS and CDR2 YYNGEE. V lost 4 bases and J 1 base, leaving 18 bases between the germline ends. The CDR3 sequence: CASSFAPLRTSGANVLTF. DNA of the CDR3: TGTGCCAGCAGCTTCGCTCCTCTTCGGACTTCTGGGGCCAACGTCCTGACTTTC. The full variable domain, with the rest looked up from reference TRBV9 and TRBJ2-6, is DSGVTQTPKHLITATGQRVTLRCSPRSGDLSVYWYQQSLDQGLQFLIQYYNGEERAKGNILERFSAQQFPDLHSELNLSSLELGDSALYFCASSFAPLRTSGANVLTFGAGSRLTVL.

This clone was picked up a small number of times. This chain joins TRBV30 and TRBJ1-4, with a weak D call TRBD1 (6 bases). Trimming pared 5 bases from V and 11 bases from J, leaving 12 bases between. Germline CDR1 and CDR2: GTSNPN and SVGIG (reference sequence). The CDR3 is 11 amino acids. The CDR3 DNA reads TGTGCCTGGGGACTGCAGGGGAAACTGTTTTTT. It codes for CAWGLQGKLFF.

This chain links TRBV5-4 with TRBJ2-5; weak D call: TRBD2 (6 bases). The V end was cut by 4 bases, the J end by 1 base, with 14 bases between. CDR1 is SGHNT and CDR2 is YYREEE in the germline V gene (reference sequence). The CDR3 loop spans 15 amino acids. CDR3: CASSPLAAIQETQYF. The DNA for the CDR3 is TGTGCCAGCAGCCCCTTAGCGGCGATCCAAGAGACCCAGTACTTC. The variable domain in full, with the rest retrieved from reference TRBV5-4 and TRBJ2-5, is ETGVTQSPTHLIKTRGQQVTLRCSSQSGHNTVSWYQQALGQGPQFIFQYYREEENGRGNFPPRFSGLQFPNYSSELNVNALELDDSALYLCASSPLAAIQETQYFGPGTRLLVL.

This clone was seen only once. This chain joins TRBV30 and TRBJ2-7; D is perhaps TRBD1 or TRBD2 (5 bases each). CDR1 and CDR2 (germline): GTSNPN, SVGIG (reference sequence). This CDR3 spans 11 amino acids. With 4 bases removed from V and 6 bases from J, the gap between germline ends came to 10 bases. The CDR3 DNA reads as TGTGCCTGGACCCGAGGGGCCGAGCAGTACTTC. Protein: CAWTRGAEQYF.

This clone was counted once. The chain links TRBV20-1 to TRBJ1-2, with D maybe TRBD1 (5 bases). Trimming took 4 bases from V and 8 from J, leaving 11 bases between them. This CDR3 region has 11 residues. Germline V gene data show CDR1 as DFQATT and CDR2 as SNEGSKA (reference sequence). CDR3: CSATQGVGYTF. DNA of the CDR3: TGCAGTGCTACTCAGGGAGTAGGCTACACCTTC.